Each of the 29 T cell receptor beta chains below was sequenced from the same sample in a study of shared clonotypes between healthy human individuals. TCRdb keeps only in-frame clones here, not all; method: immunoSEQ multiplex PCR. This table holds about 2,100,000 clones, about 93% found once. CD8 cells classed as naive were CD45RO-negative and positively selected for CCR7, excluding terminally differentiated effector memory CD45RA+ cells. The sequenced sample was naive CD8+ T cells from PBMCs. The receptors shown here come from a man aged 18 to 30 in good health. Some clones in this sample may be carry-over from other donors' samples.

J is TRBJ2-7 and V is TRBV28, with D possibly TRBD2 on 6 matching bases. V lost 3 bases and J lost 5, with 17 bases in between. In germline, CDR1 is MDHEN, CDR2 SYDVKM. The CDR3 consists of 15 residues. The chain's CDR3 is CASSLPRRAGHEQYF. CDR3 nucleotides: TGTGCCAGCAGTTTGCCACGGAGGGCCGGCCACGAGCAGTACTTC.

The rearrangement joins TRBV5-1 to TRBJ1-1, with D possibly matching TRBD1 (6 bases). CDR3 size: 18 residues. From germline, CDR1 is SGHRS and CDR2 YFSETQ. The V end was cut by 3 bases, the J end by 8 bases, with 29 bases between. The CDR3 DNA follows: TGCGCCAGCAGCTATGGTCCTGTTCAACAGGGACTATACCACGAAGCTTTCTTT. Protein product: CASSYGPVQQGLYHEAFF.

This sequence joins TRBV7-8 and TRBJ2-5; 7 bases map to TRBD1. The germline gives CDR1 SGHVS, CDR2 FQNEAQ. The junction had 6 bases not matched to a gene; V was cut back by 1 base and J by 4 bases. The CDR3 totals 15 residues. CDR3 coding DNA: TGTGCCAGCAGCTTAGGTCCTAGGACAGGAGAGACCCAGTACTTC. Protein product: CASSLGPRTGETQYF.

This rearrangement joins TRBV6-5 to TRBJ2-1; TRBD2 matches 11 bases. The CDR3 is made up of 15 amino acids. CDR1 is MNHEY and CDR2 is SVGAGI in the germline V gene. The V segment lost 4 bases and the J segment 5 bases; nucleotides outside the gene matches: 4. CDR3 protein: CASSLTSGGHNEQFF. DNA of the CDR3: TGTGCCAGCAGTTTAACTAGCGGGGGTCACAATGAGCAGTTCTTC.

The chain joins TRBV28 to TRBJ1-1; D possibly corresponds to TRBD1 (6 bases). Trimming removed 5 bases from V and 1 base from J, with 14 bases in between. Looked up from germline, CDR1 is MDHEN and CDR2 is SYDVKM. CDR3 length equals 15 residues. CDR3 residues: CASSLWTVRNTEAFF. CDR3 DNA: TGTGCCAGCAGTCTTTGGACAGTGCGGAACACTGAAGCTTTCTTT.

The CDR3 coding sequence is TGTGCCAGCAGGGTCCACAGCGGGTCGGTCTACGAGCAGTACTTC. Translation gives CASRVHSGSVYEQYF. The chain joins TRBV2 to TRBJ2-7, with a weak D call TRBD2 (6 bases). This CDR3 has 15 amino acids. Looked up from germline, CDR1 is SNHLY and CDR2 is FYNNEI. Trimming removed 6 bases at V and 3 bases at J, with 18 bases between.

The J gene is TRBJ1-5, the V gene TRBV9; D not resolved. V lost 0 bases to trimming and J lost 9 bases, with 13 bases between them. CDR1 and CDR2 from the germline V gene are SGDLS and YYNGEE. CDR3 size: 14 residues. CDR3 amino acids: CASSVDGGSGPQHF. The CDR3 DNA reads as TGTGCCAGCAGCGTAGACGGAGGAAGTGGGCCCCAGCATTTT. Using reference TRBV9 and TRBJ1-5 for the parts outside the CDR3, the full variable domain is DSGVTQTPKHLITATGQRVTLRCSPRSGDLSVYWYQQSLDQGLQFLIQYYNGEERAKGNILERFSAQQFPDLHSELNLSSLELGDSALYFCASSVDGGSGPQHFGDGTRLSIL.

In the case of this clone: The sample contains more than one DNA sequence encoding this CDR3. The V call is TRBV4-3, the J call TRBJ2-5; perhaps D is TRBD1 or TRBD2 (5 bases each). The length of the CDR3 is 13 residues. Trimming shortened V by 1 base and J by 2 bases, and 5 bases separated the two germline ends. Looked up from germline, CDR1 is LGHNA and CDR2 is YSLEER. DNA of the CDR3: TGCGCCAGCAGCCAAGGGGGGCAAGAGACCCAGTACTTC. Translating gives CASSQGGQETQYF.

The chain combines TRBV11-2 with TRBJ2-7; D remains unclear. The CDR3 sequence is 15 residues long. Germline V gene sequence: CDR1 SGHAT, CDR2 FQNNGV. The V end was cut by 0 bases, the J end by 0 bases, with 9 bases between. The CDR3 DNA sequence: TGTGCCAGCAGCTTAGATGCCGGCGTCTCCTACGAGCAGTACTTC. It codes for CASSLDAGVSYEQYF.

The genes are TRBV30 and TRBJ2-7; 7 nucleotides align to TRBD2. Per germline, CDR1 GTSNPN and CDR2 SVGIG (reference sequence). This CDR3 contains 13 residues. V shed 1 base, J shed 6 bases, and the junction held 6 bases outside the gene matches. Here the CDR3 reads CAWSGGRGGEQYF. As DNA, the CDR3 is TGTGCCTGGAGTGGCGGGAGAGGAGGCGAGCAGTACTTC.

A word on this clone: This CDR3 is also generated by other DNA sequences in the sample. V and J are TRBV5-1 and TRBJ1-4, with D possibly being TRBD1 (5 bases). The CDR3 runs to 14 residues. Germline loops: CDR1 SGHRS, CDR2 YFSETQ. The germline V and J ends were trimmed by 0 bases and 8 bases, with 11 bases remaining between them. CDR3 nucleotide sequence: TGCGCCAGCAGCTTGGGGCAGGGAGGGGAAAAACTGTTTTTT. It is translated as CASSLGQGGEKLFF.

The chain is built from TRBV7-2 and TRBJ2-7; tentatively, D is TRBD1 (5 bases). Germline V gene lookup returns CDR1 SGHTA and CDR2 FQGNSA. This CDR3 is 14 amino acids long. Trimming removed 3 bases from V and 0 bases from J, with 9 bases in between. DNA for the CDR3: TGTGCCAGCAGCTTCCTGGGGCCCTCCTACGAGCAGTACTTC. Residues: CASSFLGPSYEQYF. The complete variable domain, with remaining parts taken from reference TRBV7-2 and TRBJ2-7, reads GAGVSQSPSNKVTEKGKDVELRCDPISGHTALYWYRQSLGQGLEFLIYFQGNSAPDKSGLPSDRFSAERTGGSVSTLTIQRTQQEDSAVYLCASSFLGPSYEQYFGPGTRLTVT.

V usage is TRBV4-1 and J usage is TRBJ2-7; D may match TRBD1 or TRBD2 (6 bases each). CDR3 size: 16 residues. Germline-derived CDR1 and CDR2 are MGHRA and YSYEKL. Trimming stripped 1 base from V and 5 bases from J, with 18 bases between. CDR3 sequence (DNA): TGCGCCAGCAGCCAAGTCGGGGGCAGGGGCCTGAACGAGCAGTACTTC. Amino acids: CASSQVGGRGLNEQYF.

Only one count was recorded for this clone. The chain combines TRBV6-6 with TRBJ1-5; possibly TRBD1 for D (6 bases). Looked up from germline, CDR1 is MNHNY and CDR2 is SVGAGI (reference sequence). This CDR3 is 14 amino acids long. Trimming stripped 5 bases from V and 3 bases from J, with 11 bases between. The CDR3 DNA is TGTGCCAGCAGTACGACAGGCAACAATCAGCCCCAGCATTTT. Amino acids: CASSTTGNNQPQHF.

The chain combines TRBV9 with TRBJ2-2; D is unclear. V dropped 0 bases and J dropped 5 bases, with 11 bases sitting between them. Per germline, CDR1 SGDLS and CDR2 YYNGEE. This CDR3 has 15 amino acids. DNA for the CDR3: TGTGCCAGCAGCGTAGGGCTAGGTTGGACCGGGGAGCTGTTTTTT. It is translated as CASSVGLGWTGELFF.

J is TRBJ1-1 and V is TRBV5-6; D is uncertain. Between the trimmed V and J ends, which lost 0 bases and 6 bases, there was a span of 9 bases. Germline CDR1 reads SGHDT; CDR2 reads YYEEEE. The CDR3 length is 13 residues. The CDR3 is CASSLGARPEAFF. For the CDR3, the DNA is TGTGCCAGCAGCTTGGGAGCAAGGCCTGAAGCTTTCTTT.

This clone was seen only a few times. The rearrangement uses TRBV4-1 and TRBJ1-1; D is possibly TRBD1 (5 bases). The CDR3 contains 16 residues. V shed 5 bases and J shed 0 bases, with 16 bases lying between them. Germline V gives CDR1 MGHRA, CDR2 YSYEKL. The CDR3 DNA reads TGCGCCAGCAGCATCCGGGACGCCGCCTTGAACACTGAAGCTTTCTTT. As protein: CASSIRDAALNTEAFF.

The chain employs TRBV29-1 and TRBJ1-5, with a weak D call TRBD1 (5 bases). Trimming stripped 7 bases from V and 2 bases from J, with 9 bases between. CDR1 is SQVTM, CDR2 ANQGSEA, per germline. The CDR3 has 12 amino acids. The CDR3 spells CSARVGNQPQHF. CDR3 coding DNA: TGCAGCGCCAGGGTTGGCAATCAGCCCCAGCATTTT. Full variable domain (rest looked up from reference TRBV29-1 and TRBJ1-5): SAVISQKPSRDICQRGTSLTIQCQVDSQVTMMFWYRQQPGQSLTLIATANQGSEATYESGFVIDKFPISRPNLTFSTLTVSNMSPEDSSIYLCSARVGNQPQHFGDGTRLSIL.

The rearrangement links TRBV7-2 to TRBJ2-7, with TRBD2 identical over 10 bases. CDR3 length equals 14 residues. J lost 6 bases, V lost 5 bases, and 7 bases had no gene match. Germline-derived CDR1 and CDR2 are SGHTA and FQGNSA. DNA for the CDR3: TGTGCCAGCAGCCCCGTAGCGGGAGGCCTCGAGCAGTACTTC. Translated, it gives CASSPVAGGLEQYF. The entire variable domain, with the rest obtained from reference TRBV7-2 and TRBJ2-7, is as follows: GAGVSQSPSNKVTEKGKDVELRCDPISGHTALYWYRQSLGQGLEFLIYFQGNSAPDKSGLPSDRFSAERTGGSVSTLTIQRTQQEDSAVYLCASSPVAGGLEQYFGPGTRLTVT.

The V and J genes are TRBV10-2 and TRBJ2-7, with 9 bases lining up with TRBD1. The CDR3 sequence is 15 residues long. Trimming took 6 bases from V and 6 from J; bases not matched to a gene: 12. Germline V gene sequence: CDR1 WSHSY, CDR2 SAAADI. This CDR3 is CASRPSGTGSFEQYF. For the CDR3, the DNA is TGCGCCAGCAGGCCAAGCGGGACAGGGTCGTTCGAGCAGTACTTC.

The chain joins TRBV5-1 to TRBJ1-1, with D perhaps TRBD1 (5 bases). Trimming cost V 8 bases and J 7 bases, with 15 bases left between them. The CDR3 consists of 12 residues. Per germline, CDR1 SGHRS and CDR2 YFSETQ. The CDR3 spells CASLQGSGEAFF. The CDR3 DNA is TGCGCCAGTCTTCAGGGAAGTGGTGAAGCTTTCTTT.

This clone was seen only once. Other DNA variants within this sample encode the same CDR3. The V gene is TRBV7-9, the J gene TRBJ2-7, with a weak D call TRBD1 (5 bases). CDR1 and CDR2 (germline): SEHNR, FQNEAQ (reference sequence). The V and J ends lost 5 bases and 2 bases respectively, with 10 bases between them. The CDR3 contains 13 residues. The CDR3 DNA sequence: TGTGCCAGCAGCCCCCAGGGTCCCTACGAGCAGTACTTC. It translates to CASSPQGPYEQYF. The full variable domain, rest sourced from reference TRBV7-9 and TRBJ2-7, is DTGVSQNPRHKITKRGQNVTFRCDPISEHNRLYWYRQTLGQGPEFLTYFQNEAQLEKSRLLSDRFSAERPKGSFSTLEIQRTEQGDSAMYLCASSPQGPYEQYFGPGTRLTVT.

The rearrangement joins TRBV7-9 to TRBJ1-1, with D maybe TRBD1 (6 bases). The CDR3 loop spans 14 amino acids. Trimming took off 3 bases at V and 2 bases at J, with 10 bases between the two ends. In germline, CDR1 is SEHNR, CDR2 FQNEAQ (reference sequence). CDR3 sequence (DNA): TGTGCCAGCAGCTTCTGGACAGATAACACTGAAGCTTTCTTT. Its translation is CASSFWTDNTEAFF.

The chain is built from TRBV23-1 and TRBJ2-7, with TRBD1 identical over 8 bases. Being an ORF, TRBV23-1 has a function that is uncertain. The CDR3 is 14 amino acids. Germline trimming cut 4 bases from V and 6 bases from J; bases unmatched to any gene: 8. CDR3 bases: TGCGCCAGCAGTCGAGGACAGGGTGAGGGCGAGCAGTACTTC. Amino acids: CASSRGQGEGEQYF.

The chain couples TRBV4-2 to TRBJ2-7, with 8 bases aligning to TRBD1. V was clipped by 4 bases and J by 3 bases; unmatched bases: 5. The CDR3 is 14 amino acids. Germline V gene lookup returns CDR1 LGHNA and CDR2 YNFKEQ. CDR3 residues: CASSPPGQDYEQYF. Written as DNA, the CDR3 is TGTGCCAGCAGCCCTCCGGGACAGGACTACGAGCAGTACTTC.

This clone was counted a few times. The chain links TRBV29-1 to TRBJ1-4; D is ambiguous. The ends were cut back, 0 bases at V and 5 bases at J, with 7 bases in the middle. The CDR3 length is 13 residues. Germline CDR1 is SQVTM and CDR2 is ANQGSEA. CDR3 amino acids: CSVEDGVNEKLFF. The CDR3 bases are TGCAGCGTTGAAGACGGAGTCAATGAAAAACTGTTTTTT.

This clone was recorded once. This rearrangement joins TRBV5-1 to TRBJ1-4; 10 bases are a match to TRBD1. The CDR3 contains 17 residues. Germline CDR1 and CDR2: SGHRS and YFSETQ. V dropped 3 bases and J dropped 2; count of bases not matched to a gene: 7. The CDR3 region is CASSSTDRGPTNEKLFF. CDR3 bases: TGCGCCAGCAGCTCGACAGACAGGGGGCCGACTAATGAAAAACTGTTTTTT.

The chain uses TRBV19 and TRBJ2-7; D is possibly TRBD2 (6 bases). The CDR3 runs 14 residues. Trimming removed 5 bases from V and 2 bases from J, with 13 bases in between. The germline CDR1 and CDR2 sequences are LNHDA and SQIVND (reference sequence). The CDR3 bases are TGTGCCAGTAGTCCCTCCCTAGCGACCTACGAGCAGTACTTC. This encodes CASSPSLATYEQYF.

This sequence joins TRBV19 and TRBJ2-7; possibly TRBD2 for D (6 bases). The V end lost 3 bases, the J end lost 3 bases, and 12 bases lay between the germline ends. CDR3 length: 14 residues. Germline loops: CDR1 LNHDA, CDR2 SQIVND (reference sequence). In nucleotides, the CDR3 is TGTGCCAGTAGTATCGGGGGACCCCTCTACGAGCAGTACTTC. Translating it yields CASSIGGPLYEQYF.